This TCR beta chain was found in a study of blood T cell repertoires in COVID-19. CDR1 and CDR2 (germline): LGHNT, FRNRAP. This CDR3 is built from 14 residues. V lost 4 bases, J lost 7 bases, and 7 bases stayed unmatched. Per the study methods: Amplification of reference gene primers provided the estimated nucleated cell counts. Sequenced by immunoSEQ multiplex PCR; TCRdb stores in-frame clones only, minus some. D and trimming come from the DNA, and the V and J calls and clone size come from that table. The sample includes some 62,000 clones, more than 75% of them seen just once. Sequencing was carried out using peripheral blood. The sequence derives from a man between 60 and 75 years old with COVID-19, enrolled during active disease. The gene calls are TRBV12-5 and TRBJ2-5; 9 bases are shared with TRBD1. CDR3 in amino acids: CASGSTGGLGTQYF. The CDR3 DNA reads TGTGCTAGTGGTTCCACAGGGGGCCTTGGGACCCAGTACTTC. Combining the CDR3 with reference TRBV12-5 and TRBJ2-5 gives the whole variable domain DARVTQTPRHKVTEMGQEVTMRCQPILGHNTVFWYRQTMMQGLELLAYFRNRAPLDDSGMPKDRFSAEMPDATLATLKIQPSEPRDSAVYFCASGSTGGLGTQYFGPGTRLLVL.